Following are 13 T cell receptor beta chains from one sample sequenced in a study of blood T cell repertoires in COVID-19. TCRdb keeps only in-frame clones here, not all; method: immunoSEQ multiplex PCR. Of approximately 84,000 clones detected, around four fifths appear once; the ten largest clones hold about an eighth. The source material was peripheral blood. These receptors were obtained from a human donor in a cohort sampled during active COVID-19.

The rearrangement uses TRBV4-2 and TRBJ1-6, with a tentative D call TRBD1 (5 bases). Germline-derived CDR1 and CDR2 are LGHNA and YNFKEQ. V was cut by 0 bases and J by 2 bases, with 11 bases left in between. The CDR3 spans 17 residues. The CDR3 here is CASSQDSPRAYNSPLHF. As DNA, the CDR3 is TGTGCCAGCAGCCAAGATTCTCCCAGGGCCTATAATTCACCCCTCCACTTT.

The V and J genes are TRBV6-6 and TRBJ1-3; D is unresolved. The CDR3 is 12 residues long. Germline loops: CDR1 MNHNY, CDR2 SVGAGI (reference sequence). Trimming left V 4 bases short and J 4 bases short, with 5 bases between. The CDR3 nucleotides are TGTGCCAGCAGTTTGTTAGGAAACACCATATATTTT. Encoded protein: CASSLLGNTIYF.

The V and J genes are TRBV5-1 and TRBJ1-1, with D possibly matching TRBD1 (6 bases). From germline, CDR1 is SGHRS and CDR2 YFSETQ. V was trimmed by 4 bases and J by 10 bases, leaving 14 bases between them. This CDR3 is 12 amino acids long. The CDR3 here is CASSQQGLGAFF. The CDR3 DNA sequence: TGCGCCAGCAGCCAACAGGGCCTGGGAGCTTTCTTT.

This sequence joins TRBV7-9 and TRBJ2-2, with 7 bases lining up with TRBD1. CDR1 and CDR2 from the germline V gene are SEHNR and FQNEAQ (reference sequence). Trimming took 0 bases from V and 7 from J; bases not matched to a gene: 8. The CDR3 runs 16 residues. The CDR3 spells CASSLAYDRVVGELFF. DNA of the CDR3: TGTGCCAGCAGCTTAGCGTATGACAGGGTGGTCGGGGAGCTGTTTTTT.

V gene TRBV5-1 combines with J gene TRBJ2-1, with 8 bases that match TRBD1. Germline CDR1 is SGHRS and CDR2 is YFSETQ. The V and J ends lost 4 bases and 2 bases, in that order; junction bases with no gene match: 8. The CDR3 has 16 residues. CDR3 in amino acids: CASSPPTGAPYNEQFF. The CDR3 DNA is TGCGCCAGCAGCCCGCCGACAGGGGCTCCCTACAATGAGCAGTTCTTC. Full variable domain (missing parts from reference TRBV5-1 and TRBJ2-1): KAGVTQTPRYLIKTRGQQVTLSCSPISGHRSVSWYQQTPGQGLQFLFEYFSETQRNKGNFPGRFSGRQFSNSRSEMNVSTLELGDSALYLCASSPPTGAPYNEQFFGPGTRLTVL.

The CDR3 DNA reads as TGTGCCAGCGTCCCTTCTGGAGGTAGGGATACGCAGTATTTT. This translates into CASVPSGGRDTQYF. The chain has TRBV2 and TRBJ2-3; D may be TRBD2 (5 bases). V dropped 8 bases and J dropped 6 bases, with 18 bases sitting between them. The CDR3 totals 14 residues. In germline, CDR1 is SNHLY, CDR2 FYNNEI.

Only a few counts were recorded for this clone. V and J are TRBV7-8 and TRBJ2-7; 8 positions agree with TRBD1. Germline V gene sequence: CDR1 SGHVS, CDR2 FQNEAQ. The CDR3 is 15 amino acids. Germline trimming cut 1 base from V and 2 bases from J; bases unmatched to any gene: 4. Here the CDR3 reads CASSLDRTGTYEQYF. The DNA of the CDR3 is TGTGCCAGCAGCTTAGACAGGACAGGGACCTACGAGCAGTACTTC.

This chain links TRBV7-8 with TRBJ2-7; possibly TRBD2 for D (6 bases). Germline V gene data show CDR1 as SGHVS and CDR2 as FQNEAQ. The CDR3 is 16 residues long. Between the trimmed V and J ends, which lost 5 bases and 0 bases, there was a span of 17 bases. CDR3 nucleotide sequence: TGTGCCAGCAGCGTCTCCGGGACTGCAAGCTCCTACGAGCAGTACTTC. Amino acid sequence: CASSVSGTASSYEQYF.

The chain has TRBV6-5 and TRBJ1-1, with TRBD1 identical over 7 bases. There are 15 residues in the CDR3. The germline V gene has CDR1 MNHEY and CDR2 SVGAGI. V shed 5 bases and J 5 bases; nucleotides not matched to a gene: 11. CDR3 sequence: CASSPKQGSETEAFF. In DNA form, the CDR3 reads TGTGCCAGCAGTCCTAAACAGGGGTCGGAGACTGAAGCTTTCTTT.

This chain links TRBV5-1 with TRBJ2-5; D is undetermined. Germline-derived CDR1 and CDR2 are SGHRS and YFSETQ. CDR3 length: 14 residues. The germline V and J ends were trimmed by 0 bases and 1 base, with 7 bases remaining between them. CDR3 in amino acids: CASSLAQIQETQYF. Written as DNA, the CDR3 is TGCGCCAGCAGCTTGGCACAGATCCAAGAGACCCAGTACTTC. The variable domain in full, with the rest retrieved from reference TRBV5-1 and TRBJ2-5, is KAGVTQTPRYLIKTRGQQVTLSCSPISGHRSVSWYQQTPGQGLQFLFEYFSETQRNKGNFPGRFSGRQFSNSRSEMNVSTLELGDSALYLCASSLAQIQETQYFGPGTRLLVL.

The rearrangement links TRBV19 to TRBJ2-7; D not resolved. There are 15 residues in the CDR3. From germline, CDR1 is LNHDA and CDR2 SQIVND (reference sequence). V lost 6 bases and J 2 bases, leaving 17 bases between the germline ends. CDR3 sequence reads: CASRRSREEAYEQYF. Here the CDR3 DNA reads TGTGCCAGTAGGAGGTCCCGAGAAGAGGCCTACGAGCAGTACTTC.

V usage is TRBV7-9 and J usage is TRBJ2-7; a possible D gene is TRBD1 (6 bases). V lost 5 bases and J lost 1, with 15 bases in between. Germline assignment: CDR1 SEHNR and CDR2 FQNEAQ (reference sequence). This CDR3 is 15 amino acids long. This CDR3 reads CASSASQGMSYEQYF. CDR3 DNA: TGTGCCAGCAGCGCCTCACAGGGTATGTCCTACGAGCAGTACTTC. Combining the CDR3 with reference TRBV7-9 and TRBJ2-7 gives the whole variable domain DTGVSQNPRHKITKRGQNVTFRCDPISEHNRLYWYRQTLGQGPEFLTYFQNEAQLEKSRLLSDRFSAERPKGSFSTLEIQRTEQGDSAMYLCASSASQGMSYEQYFGPGTRLTVT.

The CDR3 spells CASSQEAGLNYGYTF. The CDR3 bases are TGTGCCAGCAGCCAGGAGGCCGGGCTAAACTATGGCTACACCTTC. V usage is TRBV7-6 and J usage is TRBJ1-2; D call uncertain. Germline V gene sequence: CDR1 SGHVS, CDR2 FNYEAQ. Between the trimmed V and J ends, which lost 5 bases and 2 bases, there was a span of 15 bases. This CDR3 is built from 15 residues.